The rows below give T cell receptor beta chains drawn from one sample of a study of beta chain features in type 1 diabetes. Repertoires were generated with immunoSEQ multiplex PCR, while TCRdb's copy carries only in-frame clones and drops some. The data hold 150,000 or so clones, with around 8.4% observed a single time. The specimen sequenced was central memory CD4+ T cells from blood. The source is a woman aged 18-35 years with type 1 diabetes. CDR3s include the opening cysteine and the closing phenylalanine or tryptophan. D genes are given only for firm matches.

j_call | v_call | d_call | cdr3_aa
TRBJ2-1 | TRBV2 | . | CASRGGLEQFF
TRBJ1-5 | TRBV4-1 | . | CASSQEPPAGRYQPQHF
TRBJ1-2 | TRBV6-1 | . | CASSDPGTSNGYTF
TRBJ1-3 | TRBV5-1 | TRBD1 | CASSKRTGAGNTIYF
TRBJ2-3 | TRBV7-8 | TRBD2 | CASSSNSGVTDTQYF
TRBJ1-1 | TRBV7-9 | . | CASRQTPNTEAFF
TRBJ1-4 | TRBV4-3 | TRBD1 | CASSQGMGQDKEKLFF
TRBJ2-7 | TRBV11-3 | . | CASSRSVYEQYF
TRBJ1-1 | TRBV29-1 | . | CSVEARNTEAFF
TRBJ1-5 | TRBV19 | . | CASSIAPRGSSHF
TRBJ2-4 | TRBV2 | TRBD2 | CASSDAGLAGAKGYF
TRBJ1-2 | TRBV4-1 | . | CASSQDLGRTNYGYTF
TRBJ2-7 | TRBV10-3 | TRBD1 | CAARQGTYEQYF
TRBJ2-5 | TRBV5-6 | TRBD2 | CASSHATSGDGETQYF
TRBJ1-1 | TRBV7-2 | . | CASSLSTEAFF
TRBJ2-7 | TRBV9 | TRBD1 | CASSPLPGQGSYEQYF
TRBJ2-1 | TRBV4-3 | . | CASSQARVLSYNEQFF